The clone carrying this T cell receptor beta chain was found a few times. Antigen specificity is unknown. The CDR3 runs 15 residues. CDR1 is SEHNR, CDR2 FQNEAQ, per germline (reference sequence). The ends were cut back, 8 bases at V and 5 bases at J, with 19 bases in the middle. This entry belongs to a study of T cells after yellow fever vaccination. Study information: Any fraction with a low cell number was prepared using SMART-Seq v4 Ultra Low Input. Study outcomes and limitations: The booster response re-showed most primary clones: more than 95% CD4, roughly 91% CD8. Some clonotypes were seen in both the CD4 and the CD8 compartments. These made up a small share and likely arose from convergent recombination.

For TCR, cDNA came from 5'RACE template switching, which added a universal primer site and UMIs. Using its own MiXCR run on the 5' RACE reads, TCRdb lists one record per CDR3 protein. The data contain a few hundred thousand distinct CDR3 sequences, 6.7% of them singletons. The chain has TRBV7-9 and TRBJ2-1; TRBD2 is a possible D gene (5 bases). The receptor's source is a man younger than 40 who received the YFV17D yellow fever vaccine. This specimen was CD4+ T cells sorted from PBMCs, taken on the day of the yellow fever booster vaccination. CDR3 nucleotides: TGTGCCAGCGCCGACATCCGGGAAGCCGACAATGAGCAGTTCTTC. It specifies CASADIREADNEQFF.